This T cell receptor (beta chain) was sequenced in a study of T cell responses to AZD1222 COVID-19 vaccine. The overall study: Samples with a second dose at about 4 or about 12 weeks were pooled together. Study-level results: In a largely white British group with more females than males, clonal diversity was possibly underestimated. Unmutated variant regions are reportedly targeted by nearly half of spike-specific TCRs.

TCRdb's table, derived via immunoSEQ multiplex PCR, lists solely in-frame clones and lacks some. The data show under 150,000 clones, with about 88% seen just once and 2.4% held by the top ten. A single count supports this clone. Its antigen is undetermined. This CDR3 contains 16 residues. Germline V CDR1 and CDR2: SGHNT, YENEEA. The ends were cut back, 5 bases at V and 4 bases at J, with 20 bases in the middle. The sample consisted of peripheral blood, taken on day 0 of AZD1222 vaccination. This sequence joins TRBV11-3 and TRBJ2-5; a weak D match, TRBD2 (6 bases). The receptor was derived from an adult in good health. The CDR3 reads CASSDNRGISSETQYF. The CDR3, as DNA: TGTGCCAGCAGCGACAACCGGGGGATAAGTTCAGAGACCCAGTACTTC.